This entry describes one T cell receptor beta chain. Its antigen remains unidentified. This record comes from a study of cytomegalovirus exposure and HLA in healthy donors. The CDR3 spans 14 residues. The V segment lost 0 bases and the J segment 6 bases; nucleotides outside the gene matches: 6. CDR1 is SGHKS, CDR2 YYEKEE, per germline (reference sequence). The PCR was carried out with 60 Vbeta primers and 13 Jbeta primers. Assay used: immunoSEQ multiplex PCR; TCRdb lists only in-frame clones, some missing. This table has about 130,000 clones, approximately 80% appearing once. Study-level findings and limits: Cytomegalovirus-associated status was assigned to approximately 160 TCR beta chains. HLA alleles showed associations with some 15,000 TCR beta sequences in a later analysis, at a 0.05 false discovery rate. Despite most TCR sequences being rare, some public TCRs occurred in many donors. It was shown in a later analysis that HLA-associated TCR beta chains were more clonally expanded than other, equally common chains.

Material: PBMCs. This rearrangement joins TRBV5-5 to TRBJ2-7; 7 bases fit TRBD2. This clonotype originated in a man between 25 and 39 years old in good health and CMV-seronegative. This chain's CDR3 is CASSLAPVAGEQYF. CDR3 sequence (DNA): TGTGCCAGCAGCTTGGCCCCGGTAGCGGGCGAGCAGTACTTC. The full variable domain, completed using reference TRBV5-5 and TRBJ2-7, is DAGVTQSPTHLIKTRGQQVTLRCSPISGHKSVSWYQQVLGQGPQFIFQYYEKEERGRGNFPDRFSARQFPNYSSELNVNALLLGDSALYLCASSLAPVAGEQYFGPGTRLTVT.